The 20 T cell receptor beta chains below all came from one sample that was sequenced in a study of T cell repertoires in cytomegalovirus infection. TCRdb fed the reads into MiXCR, producing one record per CDR3 protein. The sample shows hundreds of thousands of distinct CDR3 sequences, around 31% of them seen only once. Their antigens are not known. The sequencing used cultured PBMCs, collected from culture after CMV antigen stimulation. The receptors shown here come from a human donor in good health (CMV status not recorded). Some clones in this sample may be carry-over from other donors' samples.

The chain joins TRBV7-2 to TRBJ2-1; 9 nucleotides line up with TRBD2. Germline-derived CDR1 and CDR2 are SGHTA and FQGNSA. V shed 5 bases, J shed 2 bases, and the junction held 7 bases outside the gene matches. There are 16 residues in the CDR3. In DNA form, the CDR3 reads TGTGCCAGCAGCCTCTGGGCTAGCGGGACCTACAATGAGCAGTTCTTC. Protein: CASSLWASGTYNEQFF. The full variable domain, with the rest looked up from reference TRBV7-2 and TRBJ2-1, is GAGVSQSPSNKVTEKGKDVELRCDPISGHTALYWYRQSLGQGLEFLIYFQGNSAPDKSGLPSDRFSAERTGGSVSTLTIQRTQQEDSAVYLCASSLWASGTYNEQFFGPGTRLTVL.

The rearrangement links TRBV23-1 to TRBJ2-5; tentatively, D is TRBD1 (5 bases). TRBV23-1 falls under the ORF class, with uncertain function. The CDR3 totals 15 residues. V dropped 0 bases and J dropped 4 bases, with 12 bases sitting between them. The DNA for the CDR3 is TGCGCCAGCAGTCAATCGGTCGTGACAGCAGAGACCCAGTACTTC. Its translation is CASSQSVVTAETQYF.

This clonotype showed up just a few times. V and J are TRBV7-6 and TRBJ2-3; D possibly corresponds to TRBD1 (6 bases). Germline V CDR1 and CDR2: SGHVS, FNYEAQ. V shed 6 bases and J shed 0 bases, with 13 bases lying between them. The CDR3 extends over 15 amino acids. In DNA form, the CDR3 reads TGTGCCAGCAGTCCCGGGACAACTAGCACAGATACGCAGTATTTT. This codes for CASSPGTTSTDTQYF.

This clonotype was found a few times. It may be a read error: a sequence one base away is much more abundant. The chain employs TRBV7-2 and TRBJ2-3; D gene ambiguous. V lost 2 bases to trimming and J lost 2 bases, with 5 bases between them. The CDR3 has 13 residues. Germline V gene lookup returns CDR1 SGHTA and CDR2 FQGNSA. The CDR3 nucleotides read TGTGCCAGCAGCTTACCCTACACAGATACGCAGTATTTT. Its translation: CASSLPYTDTQYF.

This clonotype was seen more than once but under ten times. The genes are TRBV4-3 and TRBJ1-1, with D possibly TRBD1 on 5 matching bases. V lost 0 bases to trimming and J lost 5 bases, with 10 bases between them. There are 14 residues in the CDR3. The germline CDR1 and CDR2 sequences are LGHNA and YSLEER. The CDR3 loop reads CASSQEVGGTEAFF. The CDR3 nucleotides read TGCGCCAGCAGCCAAGAGGTGGGGGGGACTGAAGCTTTCTTT.

V and J are TRBV7-4 and TRBJ1-5; perhaps TRBD1 as D (6 bases). The CDR3 runs 18 residues. Per the germline V gene, CDR1 is SGHVT and CDR2 is SQSDAQ. The V and J ends lost 1 base and 1 base respectively, with 17 bases between them. CDR3 protein: CASSLVGRGGVSNQPQHF. The CDR3 nucleotides read TGTGCCAGCAGCTTAGTGGGCAGGGGCGGCGTAAGCAATCAGCCCCAGCATTTT.

The chain uses TRBV7-2 and TRBJ2-2; 7 positions match TRBD2. Germline CDR1 and CDR2: SGHTA and FQGNSA. V was pared by 5 bases and J by 5 bases, with 14 bases of the junction left unmatched. There are 17 residues in the CDR3. CDR3 DNA: TGTGCCAGCAGCAACCAACGGGGTAGCGGGCCGACCGGGGAGCTGTTTTTT. Its protein product is CASSNQRGSGPTGELFF.

This clonotype was recorded at least ten times. CDR3 region: CASSPQGGAHGDTQYF. CDR3 DNA: TGTGCCAGCAGCCCACAGGGGGGAGCACATGGAGATACGCAGTATTTT. This chain connects TRBV11-2 to TRBJ2-3; 8 nucleotides agree with TRBD1. Germline V gives CDR1 SGHAT, CDR2 FQNNGV. The ends lost 5 bases at V and 5 bases at J; junction bases unmatched: 12. The CDR3 has 16 residues.

This clonotype has more than one count but fewer than ten. This chain links TRBV7-6 with TRBJ2-7; D might be TRBD2 (6 bases). The V and J ends lost 4 bases and 5 bases respectively, with 9 bases between them. The CDR3 totals 12 residues. Germline CDR1 is SGHVS and CDR2 is FNYEAQ. The CDR3 region is CASSSGGNEQYF. CDR3 nucleotide sequence: TGTGCCAGCAGCTCTGGGGGGAACGAGCAGTACTTC. The complete variable domain, with remaining parts taken from reference TRBV7-6 and TRBJ2-7, reads GAGVSQSPRYKVTKRGQDVALRCDPISGHVSLYWYRQALGQGPEFLTYFNYEAQQDKSGLPNDRFSAERPEGSISTLTIQRTEQRDSAMYRCASSSGGNEQYFGPGTRLTVT.

This clonotype was seen a handful of times. The chain employs TRBV6-6 and TRBJ2-2; 8 nucleotides align to TRBD2. The CDR3 length is 16 residues. Germline V gives CDR1 MNHNY, CDR2 SVGAGI (reference sequence). Trimming cost V 5 bases and J 7 bases; bases outside gene matches: 12. This CDR3 reads CASSPRPGLGGGELFF. The DNA of the CDR3 is TGTGCCAGCAGTCCCCGACCGGGACTAGGTGGCGGGGAGCTGTTTTTT.

The gene calls are TRBV20-1 and TRBJ2-1; TRBD2 matches 14 bases. This CDR3 comprises 16 residues. After removal of 1 base from V and 4 bases from J, the junction contained 3 bases not matched to a gene. Germline assignment: CDR1 DFQATT and CDR2 SNEGSKA (reference sequence). Here the CDR3 reads CSARARTSGGYNEQFF. The CDR3 region has the DNA TGCAGTGCTAGAGCCCGGACTAGCGGGGGGTACAATGAGCAGTTCTTC.

This clonotype has just a few counts. The J gene is TRBJ1-1, the V gene TRBV6-1; TRBD1 matches 8 bases. The V gene end was trimmed by 5 bases and the J gene end by 0 bases; junction bases not matched to a gene: 2. In germline, CDR1 is MNHNS, CDR2 SASEGT. The CDR3 has 14 amino acids. The CDR3 coding sequence is TGTGCCAGCAGTCGGGACAGGATGAACACTGAAGCTTTCTTT. Translation: CASSRDRMNTEAFF.

In its sample, this clonotype was seen once. This rearrangement joins TRBV4-2 to TRBJ2-5; no clear D. Germline CDR1 reads LGHNA; CDR2 reads YNFKEQ. V lost 1 base to trimming and J lost 2 bases, with 8 bases between them. The CDR3 has 14 amino acids. The CDR3 loop reads CASSQGRQQETQYF. CDR3 sequence (DNA): TGTGCCAGCAGCCAAGGTAGGCAGCAAGAGACCCAGTACTTC.

The J gene is TRBJ2-2, the V gene TRBV18, with no clear D. The germline V and J ends were trimmed by 3 bases and 5 bases, with 10 bases remaining between them. Germline values: CDR1 KGHSH, CDR2 LQKENI. The CDR3 contains 14 residues. The CDR3 sequence: CASSPTGWTGELFF. CDR3 nucleotides: TGTGCCAGCTCACCCACCGGATGGACCGGGGAGCTGTTTTTT.

In its sample, this clonotype was seen a few times. The chain combines TRBV7-9 with TRBJ2-5; D perhaps matches TRBD2 (5 bases). With 5 bases removed from V and 4 bases from J, the gap between germline ends came to 17 bases. CDR1 and CDR2 (germline): SEHNR, FQNEAQ (reference sequence). The CDR3 consists of 15 residues. CDR3 DNA: TGTGCCAGCAGCCGACCCTTCGGGGATGGAGAGACCCAGTACTTC. The encoded protein is CASSRPFGDGETQYF.

The chain recombines TRBV4-1 with TRBJ1-4; tentative D call: TRBD1 (5 bases). V lost 2 bases and J 6 bases, leaving 13 bases between the germline ends. The CDR3 runs to 15 residues. Germline-derived CDR1 and CDR2 are MGHRA and YSYEKL. DNA of the CDR3: TGCGCCAGCAGCCAATCCTCGGGACTTTATGAAAAACTGTTTTTT. Amino acids: CASSQSSGLYEKLFF.

The chain couples TRBV6-6 to TRBJ2-5, with TRBD2 matching 8 bases. CDR3 length: 12 amino acids. CDR1 and CDR2 from the germline V gene are MNHNY and SVGAGI (reference sequence). The junction had 7 bases not matched to a gene; V was cut back by 11 bases and J by 5 bases. The CDR3 coding sequence is TGTGCCGGTCAGCGCGGGGGGGAGACCCAGTACTTC. Translated: CAGQRGGETQYF.

The CDR3 reads CASSQNALTGLGEKLFF. Here the CDR3 DNA reads TGTGCCAGCAGCCAAAACGCCCTAACAGGTTTGGGTGAAAAACTGTTTTTT. V and J are TRBV14 and TRBJ1-4, with TRBD1 as a possible D gene (5 bases). Per the germline V gene, CDR1 is SGHDN and CDR2 is FVKESK. V lost 2 bases and J lost 7, with 20 bases in between. The CDR3 sequence is 17 residues long.

In this sample, this clonotype turned up many times. This chain links TRBV7-2 with TRBJ2-7; D perhaps matches TRBD1 (5 bases). Trimming removed 1 base at V and 3 bases at J, with 19 bases between. CDR1 is SGHTA and CDR2 is FQGNSA in the germline V gene. There are 17 residues in the CDR3. Here the CDR3 reads CASSLVGWGRSYYEQYF. DNA of the CDR3: TGTGCCAGCAGCTTAGTTGGGTGGGGCCGAAGCTACTACGAGCAGTACTTC.

The rearrangement joins TRBV19 to TRBJ1-5; unclear D gene. Germline CDR1 LNHDA, CDR2 SQIVND (reference sequence). The CDR3 has 15 amino acids. CDR3 DNA sequence: TGTGCAAGTTCGATTACAACGGTCGTGGATCAGCCCCAGCATTTT. Translated, it gives CASSITTVVDQPQHF.